These 30 T cell receptor beta chains came from one sample sequenced in a study of T-cell reconstitution after alpha-beta-depleted transplantation in children. Library preparation (for TCRbeta) was performed with unique molecular identifiers. TCRdb redid the calling of the PCR reads with MiXCR, one entry per CDR3 protein. The sample yields 85,000 to 120,000 distinct CDR3 sequences, 4.5% to 7.5% seen once. Sequenced material: PBMCs, mostly from graft donor cells, taken 60 days after TCRalphabeta/CD19-depleted stem cell transplant. Every receptor here comes from a female patient under 10 years old who had a stem cell transplant for Fanconi anemia, so the T cells may come from the graft donor.

This clonotype was picked up a small number of times. This rearrangement joins TRBV6-1 to TRBJ2-7; 11 bases are shared with TRBD1. CDR1 is MNHNS, CDR2 SASEGT, per germline. This CDR3 comprises 18 residues. V lost 6 bases and J lost 5; bases outside the gene matches: 18. The CDR3 sequence: CASSRRYFDPGQGDEQYF. The CDR3 nucleotides read TGTGCCAGCAGCCGGAGGTACTTCGACCCGGGACAGGGGGACGAGCAGTACTTC.

This clonotype showed up many times. The chain has TRBV15 and TRBJ2-7, with a possible D match to TRBD2 (5 bases). V was pared by 1 base and J by 0 bases, with 10 bases between. The CDR3 extends over 15 amino acids. CDR1 and CDR2 from the germline V gene are LNHNV and YYDKDF (reference sequence). CDR3 coding DNA: TGTGCCACCAGCAGAGGACCCGGACTCTCCTACGAGCAGTACTTC. Its protein product is CATSRGPGLSYEQYF.

This clonotype has just a few counts. The CDR3 nucleotides are TGCGCCAGCAGCCGATGGGGAAAAATAGCGGGGACACTAATCACCGGGGAGCTGTTTTTT. Residues: CASSRWGKIAGTLITGELFF. This chain links TRBV5-1 with TRBJ2-2; 8 bases match TRBD2. Trimming took 4 bases from V and 4 from J; bases not matched to a gene: 21. CDR1 is SGHRS and CDR2 is YFSETQ in the germline V gene. The length of the CDR3 is 20 residues.

This clonotype was detected a few times. J is TRBJ1-2 and V is TRBV3-1, with TRBD1 as a possible D gene (5 bases). The CDR3 consists of 15 residues. Germline-derived CDR1 and CDR2 are LGHDT and YNNKEL (reference sequence). V was pared by 1 base and J by 1 base, with 10 bases between. The CDR3: CASSQGGRFNYGYTF. The DNA for the CDR3 is TGTGCCAGCAGCCAAGGGGGGAGATTTAACTATGGCTACACCTTC.

This clonotype was seen repeatedly, ten times or more. The rearrangement links TRBV7-2 to TRBJ2-3; D uncertain. From germline, CDR1 is SGHTA and CDR2 FQGNSA. The CDR3 is 12 amino acids. The V and J ends lost 2 bases and 7 bases respectively, with 7 bases between them. CDR3 sequence (DNA): TGTGCCAGCAGCTTATATCCCTATACGCAGTATTTT. Protein: CASSLYPYTQYF.

The chain links TRBV5-1 to TRBJ1-2, with D possibly being TRBD1 (6 bases). Germline V gives CDR1 SGHRS, CDR2 YFSETQ. Trimming removed 0 bases from V and 7 bases from J, with 16 bases in between. The CDR3 is made up of 15 amino acids. The CDR3 coding sequence is TGCGCCAGCAGCTTGGAGTTTTCGGGGGCTGTTGGCTACACCTTC. Translated: CASSLEFSGAVGYTF.

In its sample, this clonotype was seen many times. The chain employs TRBV20-1 and TRBJ2-7, with 10 bases matching TRBD2. CDR3 size: 14 residues. V lost 5 bases and J lost 7; bases outside the gene matches: 11. Germline CDR1 and CDR2: DFQATT and SNEGSKA (reference sequence). The CDR3 bases are TGCAGTGCTCCCGGCAACCCTAGCGGGAGAGAGCAGTACTTC. Protein product: CSAPGNPSGREQYF.

This clonotype was seen only a few times. This chain connects TRBV6-4 to TRBJ1-4, with TRBD1 matching 8 bases. The V and J ends lost 6 bases and 5 bases, in that order; junction bases with no gene match: 8. This CDR3 is built from 15 residues. CDR1 and CDR2 from the germline V gene are MRHNA and SNTAGT. The CDR3 DNA is TGTGCCAGCAGCCGGACAGGGTCGGGAAATGAAAAACTGTTTTTT. Amino acid sequence: CASSRTGSGNEKLFF.

About this clonotype: This may come from a read error, since a much larger clone is one base off. The CDR3 does not close with the conserved phenylalanine or tryptophan, likely indicating a read error. CDR3 bases: TGTGCCAGCAGTCCCGGGACAGGGATCGGTTACGAGCAGTACTGC. Translation: CASSPGTGIGYEQYC. The chain combines TRBV27 with TRBJ2-7; 9 bases align to TRBD1. Per the germline V gene, CDR1 is MNHEY and CDR2 is SMNVEV (reference sequence). V lost 5 bases, J lost 4 bases, and 9 bases stayed unmatched. This CDR3 has 15 amino acids.

The gene calls are TRBV5-1 and TRBJ2-3; 11 bases map to TRBD1. The CDR3 length is 15 residues. V trimming: 4 bases; J trimming: 3 bases; junction bases outside the gene matches: 4. Germline V gene lookup returns CDR1 SGHRS and CDR2 YFSETQ. The CDR3 loop is CASSLRDRGTDTQYF. The CDR3 nucleotides read TGCGCCAGCAGCCTCCGGGACAGGGGGACAGATACGCAGTATTTT.

This clonotype has more than one count but fewer than ten. The gene calls are TRBV10-3 and TRBJ2-3; the match to TRBD2 covers 9 bases. V shed 6 bases and J 6 bases; nucleotides not matched to a gene: 7. The CDR3 extends over 14 amino acids. Germline loops: CDR1 ENHRY, CDR2 SYGVKD. CDR3 bases: TGTGCCATCAGGGCTAGCGGGGCCCGGGATACGCAGTATTTT. It specifies CAIRASGARDTQYF.

This clonotype was counted a few times. This chain joins TRBV7-9 and TRBJ1-2, with a tentative D call TRBD1 (5 bases). This CDR3 has 16 residues. CDR1 and CDR2 (germline): SEHNR, FQNEAQ (reference sequence). The ends were cut back, 5 bases at V and 4 bases at J, with 20 bases in the middle. Written as DNA, the CDR3 is TGTGCCAGCAGCCTTTCGGCAGGGCAGAACCTCTATGGCTACACCTTC. It translates to CASSLSAGQNLYGYTF. Supplemented by reference TRBV7-9 and TRBJ1-2, the full variable domain reads DTGVSQNPRHKITKRGQNVTFRCDPISEHNRLYWYRQTLGQGPEFLTYFQNEAQLEKSRLLSDRFSAERPKGSFSTLEIQRTEQGDSAMYLCASSLSAGQNLYGYTFGSGTRLTVV.

This clonotype was seen many times. The chain carries TRBV3-1 and TRBJ2-7; D not certain. The V and J ends lost 1 base and 3 bases respectively, with 16 bases between them. The germline CDR1 and CDR2 sequences are LGHDT and YNNKEL (reference sequence). CDR3 size: 16 residues. The DNA of the CDR3 is TGTGCCAGCAGCCAAGGAGCCACAGACGTAGACTACGAGCAGTACTTC. As protein: CASSQGATDVDYEQYF.

V is TRBV3-1 and J is TRBJ2-7; 9 nucleotides line up with TRBD1. CDR3 length: 14 amino acids. CDR1 LGHDT and CDR2 YNNKEL come from the germline V gene (reference sequence). V was clipped by 4 bases and J by 3 bases; unmatched bases: 4. The CDR3 DNA follows: TGTGCCAGCAGCCGGGGACAGGGTGACTACGAGCAGTACTTC. This codes for CASSRGQGDYEQYF.

This clonotype was seen repeatedly, ten times or more. The chain combines TRBV4-2 with TRBJ2-7; the match to TRBD2 covers 14 bases. CDR1 is LGHNA and CDR2 is YNFKEQ in the germline V gene. This CDR3 contains 22 residues. V lost 4 bases, J lost 0 bases, and 20 bases stayed unmatched. The CDR3 loop reads CASSPGTPLGLAGGPSSYEQYF. CDR3 DNA sequence: TGTGCCAGCAGCCCCGGGACACCGCTTGGACTAGCGGGAGGACCGAGCTCCTACGAGCAGTACTTC.

There are many counts of this clonotype. V and J are TRBV24-1 and TRBJ2-3; D unclear. V was shortened by 5 bases and J by 0 bases, with 11 bases between the two germline ends. CDR1 is KGHDR, CDR2 SFDVKD, per germline. The CDR3 extends over 15 amino acids. The CDR3 region is CATSAVGQSTDTQYF. The CDR3 DNA is TGTGCCACCAGTGCCGTGGGCCAAAGCACAGATACGCAGTATTTT.

In this sample, this clonotype turned up many times. The J gene is TRBJ2-5, the V gene TRBV5-1; D unclear. V lost 0 bases, J lost 3 bases, and 9 bases lay in between. The CDR3 is 14 residues long. CDR1 SGHRS and CDR2 YFSETQ come from the germline V gene. The DNA of the CDR3 is TGCGCCAGCAGCTTGGATAGTACAGAAGAGACCCAGTACTTC. Its translation is CASSLDSTEETQYF. The whole variable domain, filled in from reference TRBV5-1 and TRBJ2-5, reads KAGVTQTPRYLIKTRGQQVTLSCSPISGHRSVSWYQQTPGQGLQFLFEYFSETQRNKGNFPGRFSGRQFSNSRSEMNVSTLELGDSALYLCASSLDSTEETQYFGPGTRLLVL.

This clonotype was counted at least ten times. V gene TRBV20-1 combines with J gene TRBJ2-7; D is ambiguous. This CDR3 is built from 16 residues. V was clipped by 0 bases and J by 1 base, with 16 bases between them. Germline loops: CDR1 DFQATT, CDR2 SNEGSKA (reference sequence). The CDR3 sequence: CSARDFYRVDSYEQYF. In nucleotides, the CDR3 is TGCAGTGCTAGAGATTTTTACAGAGTAGATTCCTACGAGCAGTACTTC.

This clonotype was seen repeatedly, ten times or more. The chain couples TRBV28 to TRBJ2-6; D is undetermined. V gave up 3 bases and J gave up 4 bases, with 10 bases separating them. There are 15 residues in the CDR3. Per germline, CDR1 MDHEN and CDR2 SYDVKM. DNA for the CDR3: TGTGCCAGCAGTTTGTTCCCTCTCGGGGCCAACGTCCTGACTTTC. As protein: CASSLFPLGANVLTF.

This chain uses TRBV18 with TRBJ2-7; D is uncertain. CDR3 length equals 14 residues. The V end was cut by 0 bases, the J end by 4 bases, with 10 bases between. The germline CDR1 and CDR2 sequences are KGHSH and LQKENI. The CDR3 loop reads CASSPPRPPYEQYF. The CDR3 DNA reads as TGTGCCAGCTCACCACCCCGGCCGCCGTACGAGCAGTACTTC.

The rearrangement joins TRBV12-3 or TRBV12-4 to TRBJ2-5; 14 bases align to TRBD2. V gave up 11 bases and J gave up 1 base; unmatched junction bases: 15. The CDR3 is 18 residues long. CDR3 in DNA: TGTGCCTTCAGTTATAGACTAGCGGGGGGGCTAAGCCAAGAGACCCAGTACTTC. Its protein product is CAFSYRLAGGLSQETQYF.

This clonotype has only a few counts. V usage is TRBV4-1 and J usage is TRBJ2-3, with 9 bases fitting TRBD2. Germline CDR1 and CDR2: MGHRA and YSYEKL. This CDR3 region has 18 residues. V was pared by 0 bases and J by 2 bases, with 9 bases of the junction left unmatched. The CDR3 region has the DNA TGCGCCAGCAGCCAAGATGGGGTAGCGGGGGTCAACACAGATACGCAGTATTTT. It encodes CASSQDGVAGVNTDTQYF.

In this sample, this clonotype turned up many times. CDR3 sequence (DNA): TGTGCCAGCAGAGGTATATCGGGCTCTGGGGCCAACGTCCTGACTTTC. Its protein product is CASRGISGSGANVLTF. V gene TRBV5-6 combines with J gene TRBJ2-6, with D unresolved. Germline lookup yields CDR1 SGHDT and CDR2 YYEEEE. This CDR3 comprises 16 residues. Deletions cut 5 bases from V and 0 bases from J, with 12 bases between. Drawing the rest from reference TRBV5-6 and TRBJ2-6, the complete variable domain is DAGVTQSPTHLIKTRGQQVTLRCSPKSGHDTVSWYQQALGQGPQFIFQYYEEEERQRGNFPDRFSGHQFPNYSSELNVNALLLGDSALYLCASRGISGSGANVLTFGAGSRLTVL.

V usage is TRBV2 and J usage is TRBJ2-7, with D perhaps matching TRBD1 (6 bases). The V gene lost 7 bases and the J gene lost 3 bases, with 16 bases spanning the gap. Per the germline V gene, CDR1 is SNHLY and CDR2 is FYNNEI. CDR3 length equals 14 residues. CDR3 sequence: CASTPRQAFYEQYF. CDR3 coding DNA: TGTGCCAGCACACCCCGACAGGCCTTCTACGAGCAGTACTTC.

The table lists this clonotype with many counts. CDR3 sequence: CAWSWGRTYNEQFF. CDR3 in DNA: TGTGCCTGGAGTTGGGGGAGGACCTACAATGAGCAGTTCTTC. J is TRBJ2-1 and V is TRBV30; weak D call: TRBD2 (6 bases). Germline CDR1 GTSNPN, CDR2 SVGIG (reference sequence). The V end was cut by 2 bases, the J end by 2 bases, with 10 bases between. The CDR3 totals 14 residues. The variable domain in full, with the rest retrieved from reference TRBV30 and TRBJ2-1, is SQTIHQWPATLVQPVGSPLSLECTVEGTSNPNLYWYRQAAGRGLQLLFYSVGIGQISSEVPQNLSASRPQDRQFILSSKKLLLSDSGFYLCAWSWGRTYNEQFFGPGTRLTVL.

This clonotype was picked up many times. The V gene is TRBV6-6, the J gene TRBJ1-2; D is uncertain. The CDR3 sequence is 10 residues long. Germline V gives CDR1 MNHNY, CDR2 SVGAGI (reference sequence). V was trimmed by 6 bases and J by 7 bases, leaving 6 bases between them. This CDR3 reads CASRLLGYTF. The CDR3 nucleotides are TGTGCCAGCAGGTTACTTGGCTACACCTTC.

In this sample, this clonotype turned up many times. V and J are TRBV7-3 and TRBJ2-1; possible D gene TRBD2, 5 bases. Germline CDR1 reads SGHTA; CDR2 reads FQGTGA. This CDR3 contains 14 residues. Trimming removed 1 base at V and 4 bases at J, with 8 bases between. The CDR3 nucleotides are TGTGCCAGCAGCTTAATCCCGGGGTACAATGAGCAGTTCTTC. This sequence encodes CASSLIPGYNEQFF.

This clonotype came up many times. The chain employs TRBV12-3 or TRBV12-4 and TRBJ2-7, with D maybe TRBD1 (6 bases). With 2 bases removed from V and 3 bases from J, the gap between germline ends came to 14 bases. The CDR3 contains 15 residues. The CDR3 DNA is TGTGCCAGCAGTTTACACAGGGTCTTGAACTACGAGCAGTACTTC. Residues: CASSLHRVLNYEQYF.

The rearrangement joins TRBV7-8 to TRBJ2-5, with a possible D match to TRBD1 (5 bases). The CDR3 consists of 14 residues. Germline V CDR1 and CDR2: SGHVS, FQNEAQ. V shed 6 bases and J shed 5 bases, with 16 bases lying between them. The CDR3 region is CASRLRPGIETQYF. CDR3 in DNA: TGTGCCAGCAGGCTTCGGCCAGGGATCGAGACCCAGTACTTC.

This clonotype showed up many times. The rearrangement uses TRBV14 and TRBJ2-3; 7 bases are shared with TRBD1. Germline V lookup: CDR1 SGHDN, CDR2 FVKESK. This CDR3 comprises 16 residues. The V segment lost 4 bases and the J segment 1 base; nucleotides outside the gene matches: 8. CDR3 in DNA: TGTGCCAGCAGCCCCATGAGGGGGCGAGGCACAGATACGCAGTATTTT. Its translation: CASSPMRGRGTDTQYF. The full variable domain, rest sourced from reference TRBV14 and TRBJ2-3, is EAGVTQFPSHSVIEKGQTVTLRCDPISGHDNLYWYRRVMGKEIKFLLHFVKESKQDESGMPNNRFLAERTGGTYSTLKVQPAELEDSGVYFCASSPMRGRGTDTQYFGPGTRLTVL.